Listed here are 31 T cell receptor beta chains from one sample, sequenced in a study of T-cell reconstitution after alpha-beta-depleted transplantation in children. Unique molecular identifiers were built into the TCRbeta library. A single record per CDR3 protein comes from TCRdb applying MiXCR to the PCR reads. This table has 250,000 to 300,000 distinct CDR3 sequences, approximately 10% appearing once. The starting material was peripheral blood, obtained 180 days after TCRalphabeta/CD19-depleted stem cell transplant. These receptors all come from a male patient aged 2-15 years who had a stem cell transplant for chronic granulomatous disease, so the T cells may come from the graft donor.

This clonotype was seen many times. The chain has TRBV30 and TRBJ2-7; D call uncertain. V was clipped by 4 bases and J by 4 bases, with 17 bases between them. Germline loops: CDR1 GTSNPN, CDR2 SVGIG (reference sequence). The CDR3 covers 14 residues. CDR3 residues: CAWNPLVQPYEQYF. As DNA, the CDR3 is TGTGCCTGGAATCCCTTGGTCCAACCTTACGAGCAGTACTTC.

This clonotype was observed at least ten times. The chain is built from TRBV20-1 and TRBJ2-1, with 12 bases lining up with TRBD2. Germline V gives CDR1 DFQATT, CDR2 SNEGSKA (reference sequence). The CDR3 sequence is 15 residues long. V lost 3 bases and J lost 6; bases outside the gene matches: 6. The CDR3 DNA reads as TGCAGTGCTAGTGGTCCTAGCGGGAGGGCCAATGAGCAGTTCTTC. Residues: CSASGPSGRANEQFF.

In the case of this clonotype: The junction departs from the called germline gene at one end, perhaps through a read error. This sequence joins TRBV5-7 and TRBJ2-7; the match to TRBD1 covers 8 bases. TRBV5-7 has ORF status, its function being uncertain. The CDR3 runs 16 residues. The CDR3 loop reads CAISLGPGTGFYEQYF. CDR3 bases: TGTGCCATCAGCTTGGGGCCCGGGACAGGCTTCTACGAGCAGTACTTC.

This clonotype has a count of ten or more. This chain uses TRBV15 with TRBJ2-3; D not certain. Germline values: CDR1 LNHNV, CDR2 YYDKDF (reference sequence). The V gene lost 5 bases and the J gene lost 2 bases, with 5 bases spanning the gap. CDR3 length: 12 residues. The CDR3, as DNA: TGTGCCACCAGCGTTCCCACAGATACGCAGTATTTT. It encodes CATSVPTDTQYF.

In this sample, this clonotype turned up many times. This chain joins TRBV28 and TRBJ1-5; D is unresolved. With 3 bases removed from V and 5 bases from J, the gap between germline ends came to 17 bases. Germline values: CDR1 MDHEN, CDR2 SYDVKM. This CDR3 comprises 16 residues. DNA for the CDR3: TGTGCCAGCAGTTTCCAACGTCGGTCGGGCGATCAGCCCCAGCATTTT. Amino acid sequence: CASSFQRRSGDQPQHF.

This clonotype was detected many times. The CDR3 DNA follows: TGTGCCAGCAGCCGCGACCAAAAAGATACGCAGTATTTT. Translating gives CASSRDQKDTQYF. The chain links TRBV7-6 to TRBJ2-3; D gene uncertain. This CDR3 has 13 residues. V lost 5 bases and J 5 bases, leaving 11 bases between the germline ends. Looked up from germline, CDR1 is SGHVS and CDR2 is FNYEAQ.

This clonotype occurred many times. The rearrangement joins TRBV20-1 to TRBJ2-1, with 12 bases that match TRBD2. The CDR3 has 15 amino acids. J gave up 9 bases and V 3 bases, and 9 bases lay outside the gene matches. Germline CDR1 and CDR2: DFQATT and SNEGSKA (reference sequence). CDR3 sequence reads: CSASQTSGRSGEQFF. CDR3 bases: TGCAGTGCTAGCCAAACTAGCGGGAGGTCTGGTGAGCAGTTCTTC.

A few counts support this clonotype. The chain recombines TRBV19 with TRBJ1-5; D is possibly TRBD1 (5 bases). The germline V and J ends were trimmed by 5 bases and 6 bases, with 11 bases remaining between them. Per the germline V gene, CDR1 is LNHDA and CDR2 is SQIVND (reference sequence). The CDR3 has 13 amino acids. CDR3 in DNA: TGTGCCAGTAGTGCACACCAGGGTCAGCCCCAGCATTTT. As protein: CASSAHQGQPQHF.

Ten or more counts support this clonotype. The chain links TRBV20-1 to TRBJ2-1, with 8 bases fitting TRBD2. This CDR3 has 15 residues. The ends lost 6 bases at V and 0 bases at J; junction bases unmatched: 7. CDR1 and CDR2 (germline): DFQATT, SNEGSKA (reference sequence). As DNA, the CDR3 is TGCAGTGCCACCCTAGCGGGTGGCTCCTACAATGAGCAGTTCTTC. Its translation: CSATLAGGSYNEQFF.

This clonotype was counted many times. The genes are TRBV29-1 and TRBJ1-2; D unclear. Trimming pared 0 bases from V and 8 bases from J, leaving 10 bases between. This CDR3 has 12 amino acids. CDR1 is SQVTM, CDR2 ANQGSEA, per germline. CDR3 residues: CSVEDRSGGYTF. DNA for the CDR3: TGCAGCGTTGAAGATCGATCGGGAGGCTACACCTTC.

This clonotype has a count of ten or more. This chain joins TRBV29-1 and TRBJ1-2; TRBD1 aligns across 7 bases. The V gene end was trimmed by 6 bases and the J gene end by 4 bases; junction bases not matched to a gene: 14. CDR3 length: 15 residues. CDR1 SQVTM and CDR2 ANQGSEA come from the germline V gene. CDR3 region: CSVGSARGLGYGYTF. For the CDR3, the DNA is TGCAGCGTCGGGTCTGCGAGGGGGCTTGGCTATGGCTACACCTTC.

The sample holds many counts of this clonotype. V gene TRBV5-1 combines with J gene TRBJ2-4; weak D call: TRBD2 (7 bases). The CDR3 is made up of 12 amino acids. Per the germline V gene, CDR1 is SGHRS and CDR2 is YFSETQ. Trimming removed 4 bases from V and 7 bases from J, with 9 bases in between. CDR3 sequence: CASSEGGNIQYF. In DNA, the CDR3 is TGCGCCAGCAGCGAGGGGGGGAACATTCAGTACTTC.

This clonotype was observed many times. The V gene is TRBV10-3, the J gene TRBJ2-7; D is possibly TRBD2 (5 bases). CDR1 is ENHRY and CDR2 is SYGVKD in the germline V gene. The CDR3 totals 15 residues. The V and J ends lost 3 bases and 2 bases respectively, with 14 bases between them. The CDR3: CAISERLAETYEQYF. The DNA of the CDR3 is TGTGCCATCAGTGAAAGGCTAGCCGAAACCTACGAGCAGTACTTC.

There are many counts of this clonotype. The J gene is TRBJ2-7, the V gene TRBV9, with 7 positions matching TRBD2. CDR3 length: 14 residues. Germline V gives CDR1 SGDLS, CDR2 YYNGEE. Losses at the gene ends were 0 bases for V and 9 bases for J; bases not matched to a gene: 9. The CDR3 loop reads CASSVGRERGRQYF. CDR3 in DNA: TGTGCCAGCAGCGTAGGGCGGGAGCGCGGTCGGCAGTACTTC. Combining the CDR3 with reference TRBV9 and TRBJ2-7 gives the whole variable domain DSGVTQTPKHLITATGQRVTLRCSPRSGDLSVYWYQQSLDQGLQFLIQYYNGEERAKGNILERFSAQQFPDLHSELNLSSLELGDSALYFCASSVGRERGRQYFGPGTRLTVT.

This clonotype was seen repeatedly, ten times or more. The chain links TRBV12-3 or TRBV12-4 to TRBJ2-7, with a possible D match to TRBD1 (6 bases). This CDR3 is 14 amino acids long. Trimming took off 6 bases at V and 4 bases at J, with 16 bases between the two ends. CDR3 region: CASRQGPKGYEQYF. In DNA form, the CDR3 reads TGTGCCAGCAGACAGGGCCCTAAGGGGTACGAGCAGTACTTC.

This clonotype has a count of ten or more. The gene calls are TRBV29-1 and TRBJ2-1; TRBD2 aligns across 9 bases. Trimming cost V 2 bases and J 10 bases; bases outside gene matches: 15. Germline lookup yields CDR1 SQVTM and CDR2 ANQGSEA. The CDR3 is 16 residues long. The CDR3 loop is CSVENRREGRLGEQFF. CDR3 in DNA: TGCAGCGTTGAAAATCGGCGGGAGGGCCGCCTTGGGGAGCAGTTCTTC.

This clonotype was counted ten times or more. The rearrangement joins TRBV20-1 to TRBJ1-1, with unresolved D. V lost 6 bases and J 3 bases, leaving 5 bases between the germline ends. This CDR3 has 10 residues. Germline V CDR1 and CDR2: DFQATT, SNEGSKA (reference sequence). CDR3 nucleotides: TGCAGTGCATGGGACACTGAAGCTTTCTTT. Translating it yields CSAWDTEAFF.

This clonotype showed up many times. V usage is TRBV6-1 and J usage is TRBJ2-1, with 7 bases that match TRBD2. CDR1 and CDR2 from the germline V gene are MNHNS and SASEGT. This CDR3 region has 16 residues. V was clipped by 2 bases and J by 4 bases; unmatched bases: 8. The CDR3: CASSEFREAPYNEQFF. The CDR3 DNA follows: TGTGCCAGCAGTGAATTCCGGGAGGCCCCTTACAATGAGCAGTTCTTC.

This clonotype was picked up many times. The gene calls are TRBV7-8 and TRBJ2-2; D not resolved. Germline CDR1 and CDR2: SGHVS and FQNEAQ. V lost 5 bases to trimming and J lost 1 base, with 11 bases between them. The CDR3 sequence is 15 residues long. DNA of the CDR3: TGTGCCAGCAGCCCCACGTGGAGGAACACCGGGGAGCTGTTTTTT. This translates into CASSPTWRNTGELFF.

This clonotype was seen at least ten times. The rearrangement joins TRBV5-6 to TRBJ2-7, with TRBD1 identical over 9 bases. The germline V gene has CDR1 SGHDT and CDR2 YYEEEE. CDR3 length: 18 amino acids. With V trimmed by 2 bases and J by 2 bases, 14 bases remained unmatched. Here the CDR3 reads CASSLPPGQGRITYEQYF. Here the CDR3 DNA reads TGTGCCAGCAGCTTACCACCGGGACAGGGACGCATCACCTACGAGCAGTACTTC.

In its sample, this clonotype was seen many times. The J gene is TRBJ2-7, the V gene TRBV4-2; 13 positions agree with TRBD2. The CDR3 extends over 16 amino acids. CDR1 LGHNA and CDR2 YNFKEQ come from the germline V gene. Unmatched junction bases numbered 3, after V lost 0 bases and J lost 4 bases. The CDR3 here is CASSQDRGLAGYEQYF. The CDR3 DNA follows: TGTGCCAGCAGCCAAGATAGGGGACTAGCGGGGTACGAGCAGTACTTC.

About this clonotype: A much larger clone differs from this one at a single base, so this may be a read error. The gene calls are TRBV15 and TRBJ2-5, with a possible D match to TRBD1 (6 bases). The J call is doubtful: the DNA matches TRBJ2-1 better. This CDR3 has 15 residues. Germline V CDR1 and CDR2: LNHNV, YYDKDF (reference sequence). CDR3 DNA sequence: TGTGCCACCAGCAGAGATCTCGGACAGCAAGAGACCCAGTTCTTC. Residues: CATSRDLGQQETQFF.

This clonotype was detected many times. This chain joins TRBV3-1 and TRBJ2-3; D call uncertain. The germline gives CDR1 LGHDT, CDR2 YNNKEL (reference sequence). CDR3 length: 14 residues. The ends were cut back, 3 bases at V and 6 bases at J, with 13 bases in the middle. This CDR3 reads CASSQLTESDTQYF. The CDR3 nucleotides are TGTGCCAGCAGCCAGCTCACAGAGTCCGATACGCAGTATTTT.

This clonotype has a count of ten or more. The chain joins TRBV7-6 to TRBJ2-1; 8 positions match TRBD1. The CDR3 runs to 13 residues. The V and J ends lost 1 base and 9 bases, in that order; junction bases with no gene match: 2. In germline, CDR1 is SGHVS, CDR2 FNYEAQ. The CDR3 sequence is CASSLGTGTEQFF. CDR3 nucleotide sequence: TGTGCCAGCAGCTTAGGGACAGGGACTGAGCAGTTCTTC.

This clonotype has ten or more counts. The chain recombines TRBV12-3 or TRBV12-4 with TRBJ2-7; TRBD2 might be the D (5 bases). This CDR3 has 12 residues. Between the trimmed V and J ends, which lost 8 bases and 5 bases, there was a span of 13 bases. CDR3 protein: CASGGPSHEQYF. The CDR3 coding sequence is TGTGCCAGCGGCGGGCCTTCCCACGAGCAGTACTTC.

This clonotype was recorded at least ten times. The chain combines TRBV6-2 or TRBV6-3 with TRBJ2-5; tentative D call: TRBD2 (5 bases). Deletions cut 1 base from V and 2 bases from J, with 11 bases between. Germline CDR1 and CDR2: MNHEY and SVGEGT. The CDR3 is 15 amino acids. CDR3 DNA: TGTGCCAGCAGTTACTTGAGGGCAGAGCAAGAGACCCAGTACTTC. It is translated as CASSYLRAEQETQYF.

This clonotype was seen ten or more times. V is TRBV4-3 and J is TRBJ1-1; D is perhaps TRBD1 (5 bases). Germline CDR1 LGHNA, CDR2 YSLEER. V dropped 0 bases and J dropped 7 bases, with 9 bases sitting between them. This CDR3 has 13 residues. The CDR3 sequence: CASSQEGGGEAFF. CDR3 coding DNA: TGCGCCAGCAGCCAAGAGGGGGGTGGTGAAGCTTTCTTT.

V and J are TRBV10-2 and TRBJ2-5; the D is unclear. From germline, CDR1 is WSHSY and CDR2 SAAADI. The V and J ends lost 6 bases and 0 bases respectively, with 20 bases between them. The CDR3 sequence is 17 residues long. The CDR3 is CASSPTRWQFYQETQYF. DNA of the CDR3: TGCGCCAGCAGCCCGACCCGGTGGCAGTTCTACCAAGAGACCCAGTACTTC.

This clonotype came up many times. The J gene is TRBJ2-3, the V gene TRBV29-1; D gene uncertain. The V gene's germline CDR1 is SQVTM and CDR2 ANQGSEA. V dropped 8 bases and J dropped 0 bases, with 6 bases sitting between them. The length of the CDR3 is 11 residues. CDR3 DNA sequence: TGCAGCTTATCTAGCACAGATACGCAGTATTTT. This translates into CSLSSTDTQYF.

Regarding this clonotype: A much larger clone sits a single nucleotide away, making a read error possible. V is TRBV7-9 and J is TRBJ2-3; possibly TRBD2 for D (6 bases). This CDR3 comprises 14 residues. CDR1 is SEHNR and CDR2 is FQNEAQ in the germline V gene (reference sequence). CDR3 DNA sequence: TGTGCCAGCAGCCCATCGGGGGTGGCAGATACGCTGTATTTT. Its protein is CASSPSGVADTLYF.

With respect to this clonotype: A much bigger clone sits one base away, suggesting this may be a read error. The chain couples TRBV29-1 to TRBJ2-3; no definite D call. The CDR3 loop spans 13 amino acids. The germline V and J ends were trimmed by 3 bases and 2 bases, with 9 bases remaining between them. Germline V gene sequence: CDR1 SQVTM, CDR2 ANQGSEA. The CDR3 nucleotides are TGCAGCGTTGAGGCTCCGTTCACAGATACGCAGTATTTT. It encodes CSVEAPFTDTQYF.